What follows are 14 T cell receptor beta chains derived from one specimen sequenced in a study of immune evolution from preneoplasia to lung adenocarcinoma. The assay was immunoSEQ multiplex PCR, and TCRdb's table has in-frame clones only and misses some. The sample records approximately 5,100 clones, less than 85% being singletons. Material for sequencing was FFPE adjacent normal lung tissue. The receptors stem from a person aged 60 to 85 with lung adenocarcinoma.

The chain combines TRBV10-1 with TRBJ2-2; D ambiguous. Germline CDR1 and CDR2: WNHNN and SYGVQD (reference sequence). Trimming removed 3 bases at V and 2 bases at J, with 22 bases between. This CDR3 has 19 residues. CDR3 bases: TGCGCCAGCAGTGATAAAATTACTCCTCGGGTTCAAAACACCGGGGAGCTGTTTTTT. As protein: CASSDKITPRVQNTGELFF.

The chain employs TRBV5-6 and TRBJ1-2; D is perhaps TRBD1 (5 bases). This CDR3 region has 14 residues. The ends were cut back, 1 base at V and 5 bases at J, with 12 bases in the middle. CDR1 SGHDT and CDR2 YYEEEE come from the germline V gene. The DNA for the CDR3 is TGTGCCAGCAGCTTGTCTGGGACGGAGTATGGCTACACCTTC. The encoded protein is CASSLSGTEYGYTF. Full variable domain (remainder filled in from reference TRBV5-6 and TRBJ1-2): DAGVTQSPTHLIKTRGQQVTLRCSPKSGHDTVSWYQQALGQGPQFIFQYYEEEERQRGNFPDRFSGHQFPNYSSELNVNALLLGDSALYLCASSLSGTEYGYTFGSGTRLTVV.

The chain recombines TRBV27 with TRBJ1-5; no firm D call. This CDR3 has 14 amino acids. Germline V gives CDR1 MNHEY, CDR2 SMNVEV (reference sequence). Trimming took off 3 bases at V and 0 bases at J, with 6 bases between the two ends. The CDR3 DNA reads as TGTGCCAGCAGTTTCCACCGTAGCAATCAGCCCCAGCATTTT. Its translation: CASSFHRSNQPQHF.

The V gene is TRBV14, the J gene TRBJ2-1; D could derive from TRBD1 or TRBD2 (5 bases each). The length of the CDR3 is 16 residues. V was trimmed by 1 base and J by 5 bases, leaving 15 bases between them. Germline V gene lookup returns CDR1 SGHDN and CDR2 FVKESK. The CDR3 spells CASSQVPGRLNNEQFF. The CDR3 bases are TGTGCCAGCAGCCAAGTCCCGGGACGGCTAAACAATGAGCAGTTCTTC.

This chain links TRBV28 with TRBJ2-1, with a tentative D call TRBD1 (7 bases). CDR1 and CDR2 from the germline V gene are MDHEN and SYDVKM. Trimming removed 5 bases at V and 3 bases at J, with 17 bases between. The CDR3 spans 16 residues. CDR3 nucleotides: TGTGCCAGCAGTCGCGCGACAGGGACTCTCTACAATGAGCAGTTCTTC. Translated: CASSRATGTLYNEQFF.

V gene TRBV27 combines with J gene TRBJ1-1; no reliable D call. Germline loops: CDR1 MNHEY, CDR2 SMNVEV (reference sequence). The ends were cut back, 7 bases at V and 2 bases at J, with 11 bases in the middle. The CDR3 has 13 residues. The CDR3 coding sequence is TGTGCCAGCATTTCGGCAGCCAACACTGAAGCTTTCTTT. Translated: CASISAANTEAFF.

The chain combines TRBV4-2 with TRBJ2-7, with 10 bases aligning to TRBD2. Looked up from germline, CDR1 is LGHNA and CDR2 is YNFKEQ. There are 14 residues in the CDR3. The V and J ends lost 1 base and 7 bases, in that order; junction bases with no gene match: 4. CDR3 sequence: CASSQGGTSEEQYF. DNA of the CDR3: TGTGCCAGCAGCCAAGGGGGGACTAGCGAGGAGCAGTACTTC.

The V and J genes are TRBV18 and TRBJ2-1; 12 nucleotides align to TRBD2. Unmatched junction bases numbered 8, after V lost 2 bases and J lost 9 bases. Germline CDR1 KGHSH, CDR2 LQKENI. The CDR3 loop spans 16 amino acids. The CDR3 reads CASSPARLAGVGEQFF. CDR3 nucleotides: TGTGCCAGCTCACCAGCCCGACTAGCGGGAGTGGGTGAGCAGTTCTTC.

The gene calls are TRBV2 and TRBJ1-2; D ambiguous. Germline-derived CDR1 and CDR2 are SNHLY and FYNNEI. V was trimmed by 4 bases and J by 5 bases, leaving 8 bases between them. The CDR3 length is 12 residues. DNA of the CDR3: TGTGCCAGCAGTGCGAGTTTGTATGGCTACACCTTC. It encodes CASSASLYGYTF.

The chain couples TRBV7-2 to TRBJ1-1; no firm D call. CDR1 SGHTA and CDR2 FQGNSA come from the germline V gene. This CDR3 has 14 amino acids. V lost 1 base and J 5 bases, leaving 11 bases between the germline ends. The CDR3 DNA sequence: TGTGCCAGCAGCTTAGTGGGAGGGTTGACTGAAGCTTTCTTT. Translation gives CASSLVGGLTEAFF.

The rearrangement uses TRBV30 and TRBJ1-2; the D gene is possibly TRBD1 (6 bases). Trimming took off 5 bases at V and 4 bases at J, with 23 bases between the two ends. Germline CDR1 reads GTSNPN; CDR2 reads SVGIG (reference sequence). The CDR3 is 16 residues long. The CDR3 is CAWSAGVLLETYGYTF. The CDR3, as DNA: TGTGCCTGGTCGGCAGGGGTCCTGCTTGAGACCTATGGCTACACCTTC.

The V gene is TRBV5-1, the J gene TRBJ2-5; possible D gene TRBD2, 6 bases. The CDR3 totals 14 residues. Looked up from germline, CDR1 is SGHRS and CDR2 is YFSETQ. The ends were cut back, 0 bases at V and 14 bases at J, with 20 bases in the middle. CDR3 sequence: CASSLAGVSQGDYF. Written as DNA, the CDR3 is TGCGCCAGCAGCTTGGCGGGGGTCTCCCAGGGTGACTACTTC.

A few counts support this clone. This chain connects TRBV29-1 to TRBJ2-5; TRBD1 matches at 9 bases. The V gene end was trimmed by 3 bases and the J gene end by 5 bases; junction bases not matched to a gene: 4. Germline V gene data show CDR1 as SQVTM and CDR2 as ANQGSEA. The CDR3 runs to 13 residues. CDR3 loop: CSVETGGLETQYF. CDR3 coding DNA: TGCAGCGTTGAGACAGGGGGGTTGGAGACCCAGTACTTC.

The genes are TRBV18 and TRBJ2-1; 11 bases match TRBD1. V was clipped by 3 bases and J by 2 bases; unmatched bases: 6. Germline CDR1 reads KGHSH; CDR2 reads LQKENI. The CDR3 is 17 residues long. CDR3 nucleotides: TGTGCCAGCTCACCTACCCCGGGACAGGGGGCCTACAATGAGCAGTTCTTC. Its protein product is CASSPTPGQGAYNEQFF.